A single sample is the source of the 24 T cell receptor beta chains below, sequenced in a study of cytomegalovirus exposure and HLA in healthy donors. The PCR made use of 60 Vbeta and 13 Jbeta primers. Using immunoSEQ multiplex PCR, the repertoire was profiled, and TCRdb retains in-frame clones only, with some absent. The table records 150,000 to 200,000 clones, about 70% of them present only once. The material sequenced was PBMCs. Receptor source: a woman in her twenties or thirties in good health and CMV-seronegative.

This sequence joins TRBV7-9 and TRBJ1-2; the D gene is possibly TRBD1 (6 bases). The CDR3 has 15 amino acids. Per germline, CDR1 SEHNR and CDR2 FQNEAQ (reference sequence). V was trimmed by 5 bases and J by 7 bases, leaving 20 bases between them. The CDR3 protein is CASSPQRRGVAGYTF. CDR3 in DNA: TGTGCCAGCAGCCCCCAACGCAGGGGAGTGGCTGGCTACACCTTC.

The V call is TRBV7-3, the J call TRBJ1-3; 8 bases map to TRBD1. Looked up from germline, CDR1 is SGHTA and CDR2 is FQGTGA. This CDR3 is built from 16 residues. The V gene end was trimmed by 0 bases and the J gene end by 4 bases; junction bases not matched to a gene: 5. The CDR3 here is CASSLTGQEAGNTIYF. The CDR3 DNA sequence: TGTGCCAGCAGCTTAACGGGACAGGAAGCCGGAAACACCATATATTTT.

This chain joins TRBV6-5 and TRBJ2-1; D remains ambiguous. Germline loops: CDR1 MNHEY, CDR2 SVGAGI. V was cut by 1 base and J by 5 bases, with 6 bases left in between. CDR3 length equals 13 residues. The CDR3 coding sequence is TGTGCCAGCAGTTACTATAAAAACAATGAGCAGTTCTTC. The encoded protein is CASSYYKNNEQFF.

This clone was seen a few times. The V call is TRBV13, the J call TRBJ2-7, with D possibly being TRBD1 (6 bases). Looked up from germline, CDR1 is PRHDT and CDR2 is FYEKMQ (reference sequence). V shed 4 bases and J shed 2 bases, with 12 bases lying between them. The CDR3 has 14 amino acids. The CDR3 DNA is TGTGCCAGCAGCTACAGGGTTCGGACCTACGAGCAGTACTTC. Translating gives CASSYRVRTYEQYF.

V usage is TRBV9 and J usage is TRBJ1-6; a possible D gene is TRBD1 (5 bases). Germline assignment: CDR1 SGDLS and CDR2 YYNGEE. This CDR3 has 15 residues. Trimming took off 4 bases at V and 9 bases at J, with 17 bases between the two ends. The CDR3 bases are TGTGCCAGCAGCCCAGACGTCAGGGTGGGTTCACCCCTCCACTTT. Its translation is CASSPDVRVGSPLHF.

The chain is built from TRBV7-2 and TRBJ2-5, with TRBD2 matching 15 bases. J was trimmed by 5 bases and V by 5 bases; bases with no gene match: 6. CDR1 is SGHTA and CDR2 is FQGNSA in the germline V gene. This CDR3 spans 16 amino acids. In nucleotides, the CDR3 is TGTGCCAGCAGCCCACGGACTAGCGGGGGGGTCGAGACCCAGTACTTC. The encoded protein is CASSPRTSGGVETQYF.

This clone occurred a few times. V gene TRBV7-2 combines with J gene TRBJ2-5, with unresolved D. Judging by the DNA end, TRBJ2-7 fits better; the J call may be wrong. The CDR3 is 13 amino acids. From germline, CDR1 is SGHTA and CDR2 FQGNSA. The CDR3 protein is CASSLAESYEQYF. CDR3 coding DNA: TGTGCCAGCAGCTTAGCCGAGTCCTACGAGCAGTACTTC.

About this clone itself: One end of the junction varies from germline; a read error may be responsible. The sample has other DNA sequences that encode this CDR3 too. The chain carries TRBV7-9 and TRBJ1-3, with a weak D call TRBD1 (5 bases). CDR3 size: 13 residues. Germline loops: CDR1 SEHNR, CDR2 FQNEAQ (reference sequence). The CDR3 DNA reads as TGCGCCAGTAGACAGCGAAAGGGAAACACCATATATTTT. Its protein is CASRQRKGNTIYF.

A note on this clone: Other DNA sequences in the same sample also yield this CDR3. The chain has TRBV7-2 and TRBJ2-7; 9 bases fit TRBD2. Trimming removed 3 bases from V and 4 bases from J; junction bases left unmatched: 4. This CDR3 comprises 14 residues. Germline loops: CDR1 SGHTA, CDR2 FQGNSA. The CDR3 DNA sequence: TGTGCCAGCAGCTTGGGGCTAGCGGGGTACGAGCAGTACTTC. Protein sequence: CASSLGLAGYEQYF.

This clone appeared a single time. V gene TRBV30 combines with J gene TRBJ2-5; TRBD2 is a possible D gene (6 bases). Trimming took 5 bases from V and 5 from J, leaving 18 bases between them. The CDR3 runs 14 residues. Germline CDR1 GTSNPN, CDR2 SVGIG (reference sequence). In nucleotides, the CDR3 is TGTGCCTGGCGTCCTCTGGCGGGAATCGAGACCCAGTACTTC. It codes for CAWRPLAGIETQYF. The complete variable domain, with remaining parts taken from reference TRBV30 and TRBJ2-5, reads SQTIHQWPATLVQPVGSPLSLECTVEGTSNPNLYWYRQAAGRGLQLLFYSVGIGQISSEVPQNLSASRPQDRQFILSSKKLLLSDSGFYLCAWRPLAGIETQYFGPGTRLLVL.

As DNA, the CDR3 is TGTGCCAGCAGCGGTCGGGACAGGGGGCTGGCCGGGGAGCTGTTTTTT. It encodes CASSGRDRGLAGELFF. The chain joins TRBV9 to TRBJ2-2; 12 positions match TRBD1. Germline V gene sequence: CDR1 SGDLS, CDR2 YYNGEE. The CDR3 has 16 amino acids. The V and J ends lost 3 bases and 6 bases, in that order; junction bases with no gene match: 6.

This clone was seen a few times. V usage is TRBV2 and J usage is TRBJ1-2; D uncertain. Germline V CDR1 and CDR2: SNHLY, FYNNEI. V was clipped by 5 bases and J by 1 base, with 11 bases between them. The CDR3 consists of 14 residues. The CDR3 sequence is CASSLRHFNYGYTF. Here the CDR3 DNA reads TGTGCCAGCAGTCTTAGACATTTTAACTATGGCTACACCTTC.

The chain links TRBV27 to TRBJ1-2; 7 bases fit TRBD1. Germline CDR1 and CDR2: MNHEY and SMNVEV (reference sequence). The V and J ends lost 5 bases and 5 bases, in that order; junction bases with no gene match: 11. The CDR3 contains 15 residues. CDR3 coding DNA: TGTGCCAGCAGTGGGGACAGAAATTTGAGGTATGGCTACACCTTC. Translating it yields CASSGDRNLRYGYTF.

The rearrangement uses TRBV4-1 and TRBJ2-5; 11 bases align to TRBD2. The V gene end was trimmed by 1 base and the J gene end by 3 bases; junction bases not matched to a gene: 1. This CDR3 contains 15 residues. Per the germline V gene, CDR1 is MGHRA and CDR2 is YSYEKL. This CDR3 is CASSQVGLAEETQYF. DNA of the CDR3: TGCGCCAGCAGCCAAGTGGGACTAGCGGAAGAGACCCAGTACTTC.

This clone appeared a single time. The genes are TRBV18 and TRBJ1-4, with 11 bases fitting TRBD1. From germline, CDR1 is KGHSH and CDR2 LQKENI. Trimming cost V 4 bases and J 0 bases; bases outside gene matches: 4. This CDR3 contains 17 residues. DNA of the CDR3: TGTGCCAGCTCACGAGGACAGGGGGCGTCAACTAATGAAAAACTGTTTTTT. This translates into CASSRGQGASTNEKLFF.

The gene calls are TRBV9 and TRBJ2-5; 11 nucleotides agree with TRBD2. Germline values: CDR1 SGDLS, CDR2 YYNGEE. The V and J ends lost 3 bases and 2 bases, in that order; junction bases with no gene match: 6. CDR3 length: 16 residues. CDR3 DNA: TGTGCCAGCAGCGCAAAGACTAGCGGGGTACAAGAGACCCAGTACTTC. It is translated as CASSAKTSGVQETQYF.

The count of this clone is one. The chain combines TRBV2 with TRBJ1-2, with D maybe TRBD1 (6 bases). This CDR3 contains 12 residues. CDR1 and CDR2 (germline): SNHLY, FYNNEI. V lost 10 bases and J 4 bases, leaving 13 bases between the germline ends. CDR3 bases: TGTGCCAACAGCGAGGACAGCTATGGCTACACCTTC. It yields the protein CANSEDSYGYTF. The full variable domain, rest sourced from reference TRBV2 and TRBJ1-2, is EPEVTQTPSHQVTQMGQEVILRCVPISNHLYFYWYRQILGQKVEFLVSFYNNEISEKSEIFDDQFSVERPDGSNFTLKIRSTKLEDSAMYFCANSEDSYGYTFGSGTRLTVV.

The chain joins TRBV7-3 to TRBJ1-1; D gene ambiguous. V lost 2 bases, J lost 2 bases, and 12 bases lay in between. The CDR3 runs to 15 residues. Looked up from germline, CDR1 is SGHTA and CDR2 is FQGTGA. CDR3 amino acids: CASSLGLGPNTEAFF. The CDR3 coding sequence is TGTGCCAGCAGCTTAGGTCTCGGTCCTAACACTGAAGCTTTCTTT.

This clone has only a few counts. The chain recombines TRBV15 with TRBJ1-5; no reliable D call. The CDR3 totals 17 residues. Germline CDR1 LNHNV, CDR2 YYDKDF (reference sequence). The ends were cut back, 3 bases at V and 4 bases at J, with 19 bases in the middle. CDR3 region: CATSSTRSGRTNQPQHF. The CDR3 bases are TGTGCCACCAGCAGCACCCGCTCCGGCAGGACTAATCAGCCCCAGCATTTT.

The chain uses TRBV29-1 and TRBJ2-7; TRBD1 agrees at 8 bases. V trimming: 3 bases; J trimming: 3 bases; junction bases outside the gene matches: 16. The CDR3 has 17 residues. CDR1 SQVTM and CDR2 ANQGSEA come from the germline V gene. CDR3 DNA: TGCAGCGTTGAGAGGACAGGGCCCCAGTCAAACTTCTACGAGCAGTACTTC. Residues: CSVERTGPQSNFYEQYF.

This clone was detected once. The identical CDR3 is also encoded by other nucleotide sequences in the sample. The rearrangement uses TRBV7-9 and TRBJ1-5; TRBD1 agrees at 10 bases. The CDR3 runs 15 residues. Germline trimming cut 1 base from V and 5 bases from J; bases unmatched to any gene: 2. CDR1 is SEHNR, CDR2 FQNEAQ, per germline (reference sequence). In DNA form, the CDR3 reads TGTGCCAGCAGCTTAGTTGGGACAGGGGATCAGCCCCAGCATTTT. This encodes CASSLVGTGDQPQHF.

V usage is TRBV5-1 and J usage is TRBJ2-5, with 8 positions matching TRBD2. Trimming cost V 0 bases and J 5 bases; bases outside gene matches: 9. CDR1 is SGHRS and CDR2 is YFSETQ in the germline V gene. This CDR3 is 16 amino acids long. Here the CDR3 reads CASSLASGLVYETQYF. The CDR3 DNA reads as TGCGCCAGCAGCTTGGCCTCGGGACTAGTGTATGAGACCCAGTACTTC.

This chain links TRBV6-5 with TRBJ1-4; possible D gene TRBD1, 6 bases. CDR3 length: 15 amino acids. V was shortened by 0 bases and J by 4 bases, with 9 bases between the two germline ends. The V gene's germline CDR1 is MNHEY and CDR2 SVGAGI. CDR3 sequence (DNA): TGTGCCAGCAGTTACTCCGGACAGATTAATGAAAAACTGTTTTTT. This translates into CASSYSGQINEKLFF.

This rearrangement joins TRBV2 to TRBJ2-3; 9 bases are a match to TRBD2. Germline V CDR1 and CDR2: SNHLY, FYNNEI. V shed 6 bases, J shed 5 bases, and the junction held 9 bases outside the gene matches. The CDR3 has 15 residues. Written as DNA, the CDR3 is TGTGCCAGCAGCCCTAGCGGGGTAGGGTTAGATACGCAGTATTTT. Encoded protein: CASSPSGVGLDTQYF.